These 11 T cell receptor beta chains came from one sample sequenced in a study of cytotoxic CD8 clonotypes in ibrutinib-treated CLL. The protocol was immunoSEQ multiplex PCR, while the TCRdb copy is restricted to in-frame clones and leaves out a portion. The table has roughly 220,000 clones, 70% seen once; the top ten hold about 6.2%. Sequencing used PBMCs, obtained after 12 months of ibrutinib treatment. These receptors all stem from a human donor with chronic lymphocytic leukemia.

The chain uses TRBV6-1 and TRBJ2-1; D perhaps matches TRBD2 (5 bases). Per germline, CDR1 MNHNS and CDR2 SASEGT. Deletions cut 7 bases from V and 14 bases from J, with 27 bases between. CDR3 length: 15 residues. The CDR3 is CASIHSAAGFLGEFF. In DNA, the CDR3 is TGTGCCAGCATTCATTCAGCGGCGGGCTTCCTTGGGGAGTTCTTC.

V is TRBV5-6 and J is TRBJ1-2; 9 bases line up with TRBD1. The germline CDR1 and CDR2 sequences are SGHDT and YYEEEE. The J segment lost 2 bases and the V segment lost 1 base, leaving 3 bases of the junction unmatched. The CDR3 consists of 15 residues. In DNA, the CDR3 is TGTGCCAGCAGCTTGCCCGGGACAGGGAACTATGGCTACACCTTC. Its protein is CASSLPGTGNYGYTF.

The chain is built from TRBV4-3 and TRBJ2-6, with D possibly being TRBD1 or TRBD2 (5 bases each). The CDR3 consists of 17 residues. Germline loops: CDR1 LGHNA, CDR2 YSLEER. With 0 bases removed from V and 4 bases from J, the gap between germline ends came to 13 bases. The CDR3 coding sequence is TGCGCCAGCAGCCAAGAAGGGACCAGGTCGGGGGCCAACGTCCTGACTTTC. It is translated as CASSQEGTRSGANVLTF.

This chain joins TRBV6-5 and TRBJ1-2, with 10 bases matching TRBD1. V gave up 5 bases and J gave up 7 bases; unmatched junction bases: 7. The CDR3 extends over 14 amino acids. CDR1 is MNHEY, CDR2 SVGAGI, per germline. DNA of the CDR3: TGTGCCAGCAGTCCCTCCGGGACAGGGGCTGGCTACACCTTC. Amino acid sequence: CASSPSGTGAGYTF.

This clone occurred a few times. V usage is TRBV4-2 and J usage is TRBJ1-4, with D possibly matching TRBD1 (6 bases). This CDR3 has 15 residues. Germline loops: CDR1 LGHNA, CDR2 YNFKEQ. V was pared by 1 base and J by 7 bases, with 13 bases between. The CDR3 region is CASSQVFQGTEKLFF. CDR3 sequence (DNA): TGTGCCAGCAGCCAAGTGTTCCAGGGGACTGAAAAACTGTTTTTT.

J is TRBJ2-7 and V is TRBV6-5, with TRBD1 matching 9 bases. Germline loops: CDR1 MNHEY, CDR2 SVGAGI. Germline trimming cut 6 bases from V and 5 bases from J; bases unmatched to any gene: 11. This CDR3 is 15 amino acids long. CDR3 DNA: TGTGCCAGCAGATCTACAGGGGGCGCCGCGCACGAGCAGTACTTC. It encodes CASRSTGGAAHEQYF.

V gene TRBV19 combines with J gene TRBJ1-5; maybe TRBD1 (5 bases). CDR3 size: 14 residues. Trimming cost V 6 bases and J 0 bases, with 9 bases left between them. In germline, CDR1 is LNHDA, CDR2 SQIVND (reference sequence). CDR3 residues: CASRVGGSNQPQHF. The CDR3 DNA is TGTGCCAGTAGGGTGGGGGGTAGCAATCAGCCCCAGCATTTT.

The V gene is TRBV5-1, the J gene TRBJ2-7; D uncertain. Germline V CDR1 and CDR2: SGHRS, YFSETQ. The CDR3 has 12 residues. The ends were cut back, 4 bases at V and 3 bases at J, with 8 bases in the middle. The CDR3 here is CASSLLGYEQYF. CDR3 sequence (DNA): TGCGCCAGCAGCCTCCTGGGCTACGAGCAGTACTTC.

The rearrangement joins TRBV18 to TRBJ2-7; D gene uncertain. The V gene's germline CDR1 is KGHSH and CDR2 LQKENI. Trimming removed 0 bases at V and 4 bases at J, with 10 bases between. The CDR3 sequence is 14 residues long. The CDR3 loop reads CASSPPNREYEQYF. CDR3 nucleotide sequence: TGTGCCAGCTCACCACCGAACAGAGAATACGAGCAGTACTTC.

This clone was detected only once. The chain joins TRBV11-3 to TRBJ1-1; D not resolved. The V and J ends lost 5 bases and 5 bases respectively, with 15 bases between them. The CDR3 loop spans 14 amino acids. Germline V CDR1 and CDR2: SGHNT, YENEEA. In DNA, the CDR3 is TGTGCCAGCAGCCCAGCCACCCCGGGGACTGAAGCTTTCTTT. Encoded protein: CASSPATPGTEAFF. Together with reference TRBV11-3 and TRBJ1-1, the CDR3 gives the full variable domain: EAGVVQSPRYKIIEKKQPVAFWCNPISGHNTLYWYLQNLGQGPELLIRYENEEAVDDSQLPKDRFSAERLKGVDSTLKIQPAELGDSAVYLCASSPATPGTEAFFGQGTRLTVV.

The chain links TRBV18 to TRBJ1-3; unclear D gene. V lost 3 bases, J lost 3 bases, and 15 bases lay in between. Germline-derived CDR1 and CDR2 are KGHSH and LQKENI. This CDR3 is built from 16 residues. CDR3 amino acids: CASSPSEGRYGNTIYF. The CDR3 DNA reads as TGTGCCAGCTCACCCTCGGAGGGCAGATATGGAAACACCATATATTTT.